This is a list of T cell receptor beta chains from one sample in a study of blood T cells in healthy people across ages. TCRdb independently ran MiXCR on the 5' RACE reads; one entry per CDR3 protein. The sample lists roughly 1,500,000 distinct CDR3 sequences; around two fifths were seen once. Material for sequencing was blood. These TCRs come from a woman between 18 and 29 years old in good health. CDR3s include the opening cysteine and the closing phenylalanine or tryptophan. D genes are given only for firm matches. The listing skips clone size in some rows; elsewhere it reads once, few, many or a size class.

TRBD2 | - | TRBJ2-5 | TRBV5-1 | TGCGCCAGCAGCTGGACTAGCGGGGGCCCCTACCAAGAGACCCAGTACTTC | CASSWTSGGPYQETQYF
- | - | TRBJ2-7 | TRBV7-9 | TGTGTCAGCAGCCATTCAGACAGGTCGGCCTACGAGCAGTACTTC | CVSSHSDRSAYEQYF
- | many | TRBJ1-1 | TRBV12-3/TRBV12-4 | TGTGCCAGCAGTTGGGTTCACAACGCTGAAGCTTTCTTT | CASSWVHNAEAFF
TRBD2 | few | TRBJ2-3 | TRBV2 | TGTGCCAGCAGTGTCGAACTAGCGGACACAGATACGCAGTATTTT | CASSVELADTDTQYF
TRBD2 | - | TRBJ2-5 | TRBV5-1 | TGCGCCAGCAGCGAGGGACTAGAAGGAGAGACCCAGTACTTC | CASSEGLEGETQYF
TRBD2 | once | TRBJ2-5 | TRBV6-5 | TGTGCCAGCAGAGGGCTAGCGGGAGAGATTGACGAGGCCCAGTACTTC | CASRGLAGEIDEAQYF
- | - | TRBJ1-1 | TRBV6-1 | TGTGCCAGCACGGGCTGGGATATGACTGAAGCTTTCTTT | CASTGWDMTEAFF
- | few | TRBJ2-5 | TRBV5-6 | TGTGCCAGCAGCCTCTACGGGGGCCTAGGGGAGACCCAGTACTTC | CASSLYGGLGETQYF
TRBD2 | few | TRBJ2-1 | TRBV27 | TGTGCCAGCCATCAAGCGGGACCTTCGGGTGAGCAGTTCTTC | CASHQAGPSGEQFF
TRBD2 | - | TRBJ2-5 | TRBV12-3/TRBV12-4 | TGTGCCAGCAGTTTGACTAGCGGGGGAGTGGAGACCCAGTACTTC | CASSLTSGGVETQYF
TRBD1 | - | TRBJ2-7 | TRBV4-1 | TGCGCCAGCCGACAGGGACAGTACGAGCAGTACTTC | CASRQGQYEQYF
- | once | TRBJ1-1 | TRBV6-1 | TGTGCCAGCACACGCGACCGAATGAACACTGAAGCTTTCTTT | CASTRDRMNTEAFF
TRBD2 | - | TRBJ2-5 | TRBV4-1 | TGCGCCAGCAGCCAAGGTACTAGCGGGTATCAAGAGACCCAGTACTTC | CASSQGTSGYQETQYF
- | once | TRBJ2-5 | TRBV6-5 | TGTGCCAGCGGAGAGTTGGGTGAGCAGTACTTC | CASGELGEQYF
TRBD1 | - | TRBJ2-3 | TRBV27 | TGTGCCAGCAGTTTATCGAGAGGGGGCGCAGATACGCAGTATTTT | CASSLSRGGADTQYF
TRBD2 | once | TRBJ2-5 | TRBV3-1 | TGTGCCAGCAGCCAGCTAGCGGGGAAAGAGACCCAGTACTTC | CASSQLAGKETQYF
TRBD1 | - | TRBJ1-5 | TRBV10-3 | TGTGCCATCAGTGAGTCGAGTGGGACAGGGGGCACTGGCAATCAGCCCCAGCATTTT | CAISESSGTGGTGNQPQHF
- | - | TRBJ1-6 | TRBV10-3 | TGTGCCATCAGTGAGCTAGGGAGTGATTCACCCCTCCACTTT | CAISELGSDSPLHF
TRBD1 | - | TRBJ2-7 | TRBV7-2 | TGTGCCAGCAGCTACACAGGGGCCAACTACGAGCAGTACTTC | CASSYTGANYEQYF
- | - | TRBJ1-5 | TRBV4-1 | TGCGCCAGCAGCCAGGCCCCAGGGTTGCATCAGCCCCAGCATTTT | CASSQAPGLHQPQHF
- | few | TRBJ1-2 | TRBV20-1 | TGCAGTGCTAGAGCCCTTTGGGATGGCTACACCTTC | CSARALWDGYTF
- | few | TRBJ2-7 | TRBV5-1 | TGCGCCAGCACCCTAGGGTTTGGAGCGGACTACGAGCAGTACTTC | CASTLGFGADYEQYF
- | - | TRBJ2-7 | TRBV27 | TGTGCCAGCAGTTTAGGAGAAGGTACCTACGAGCAGTACTTC | CASSLGEGTYEQYF
- | - | TRBJ1-5 | TRBV12-3/TRBV12-4 | TGTGCCAGCAGGTTGGGGTCGGGCAATCAGCCCCAGCATTTT | CASRLGSGNQPQHF
- | few | TRBJ2-1 | TRBV5-1 | TGCGCCAGCAGTTTAAACCACCAGCCCCCTGGGTACAATGAGCAGTTCTTC | CASSLNHQPPGYNEQFF
TRBD1 | - | TRBJ2-1 | TRBV28 | TGTGCCGCAGACGACAGGGTTCAAGAGACCCAGTTCTTC | CAADDRVQETQFF
TRBD2 | - | TRBJ2-1 | TRBV15 | TGTGCCACCAGCAGAGATGCCTTCCAGCGGGGGAAATACAATGAGCAGTTCTTC | CATSRDAFQRGKYNEQFF
- | - | TRBJ2-1 | TRBV3-1 | TGTGCCAGCAGCCAAATATCCGGCGAAGGGCAGTTCTTC | CASSQISGEGQFF
TRBD2 | few | TRBJ2-3 | TRBV7-8 | TGTGCCAGCAGACGCCTAGCGGGGGGGCTGGCAGATACGCAGTATTTT | CASRRLAGGLADTQYF
TRBD2 | - | TRBJ2-2 | TRBV7-3 | TGTGCCAGCAGCTTACGGCCCGCTTCGATAGCGGGGGGTCACACCGGGGAGCTGTTTTTT | CASSLRPASIAGGHTGELFF
- | - | TRBJ2-3 | TRBV20-1 | TGCAGTGCTAGGACACTACGCGGCACAGATACGCAGTATTTT | CSARTLRGTDTQYF
- | few | TRBJ2-1 | TRBV5-1 | TGCGCCAGCAGCTCCTCTAGAACCTACAATGAGCAGTTCTTC | CASSSSRTYNEQFF
TRBD2 | once | TRBJ2-3 | TRBV9 | TGTGCCGGCAGCGTAGGTTCGTTGGGGGGGGGTACAGATACGCAGTATTTT | CAGSVGSLGGGTDTQYF
- | few | TRBJ1-5 | TRBV20-1 | TGCAGTGCTAGAGTGCAGGGTGAGGGAAGCAATCAGCCCCAGCATTTT | CSARVQGEGSNQPQHF
- | - | TRBJ2-7 | TRBV12-3/TRBV12-4 | TGTGCCAGCAGCCTGGAGGCGGGGCAGTACTTC | CASSLEAGQYF
- | - | TRBJ2-7 | TRBV3-1 | TGTGCCAGCAGCCAAGGGATCTCCGGGGGATACGAGCAGTACTTC | CASSQGISGGYEQYF
- | - | TRBJ2-3 | TRBV27 | TGTGCCAGCAGTCCGGCCCTTCGCGATACGCAGTATTTT | CASSPALRDTQYF
- | - | TRBJ2-7 | TRBV20-1 | TGCAGTGCTAGAGAGACAGAGGCTTCGGGCTACGAGCAGTACTTC | CSARETEASGYEQYF
TRBD2 | - | TRBJ2-5 | TRBV6-5 | TGTGCCAGCATCCCGGGACTAGCGGGAAGTGAGCAGTACTTC | CASIPGLAGSEQYF
- | - | TRBJ2-5 | TRBV20-1 | TGCAGTGCTAGAGATCGGGGCCCTGGTTCAGAGACCCAGTACTTC | CSARDRGPGSETQYF
- | - | TRBJ2-6 | TRBV20-1 | TGCAGTGCTTGGGGCGGAGAGGCCAACGTCCTGACTTTC | CSAWGGEANVLTF
- | - | TRBJ2-4 | TRBV20-1 | TGCAGTGCTGACTTGGGGTCCAAAAACATTCAGTACTTC | CSADLGSKNIQYF
TRBD2 | few | TRBJ2-3 | TRBV20-1 | TGCAGTGCTAGAGGGGCGGCGGGGGGCCTCACAGATACGCAGTATTTT | CSARGAAGGLTDTQYF
- | - | TRBJ2-7 | TRBV3-1 | TGTGCCAGCAGCCAAGGCAGTACTAGCTACGAGCAGTACTTC | CASSQGSTSYEQYF
TRBD1 | - | TRBJ1-2 | TRBV6-1 | TGTGCCAGCAGTGAAGGACAGGGCCGGAGCTACACCTTC | CASSEGQGRSYTF
TRBD2 | - | TRBJ2-2 | TRBV9 | TGTGCCAGCAGCGTGACTAGCGGGAGCCTCACCGGGGAGCTGTTTTTT | CASSVTSGSLTGELFF
- | - | TRBJ2-7 | TRBV6-1 | TGTGCCAGCGGGAACCCATCCTACGAGCAGTACTTC | CASGNPSYEQYF
TRBD1 | - | TRBJ2-7 | TRBV6-1 | TGTGCCAGCAGTTCGAGACAGGGCACCGACGAGCAGTACTTC | CASSSRQGTDEQYF